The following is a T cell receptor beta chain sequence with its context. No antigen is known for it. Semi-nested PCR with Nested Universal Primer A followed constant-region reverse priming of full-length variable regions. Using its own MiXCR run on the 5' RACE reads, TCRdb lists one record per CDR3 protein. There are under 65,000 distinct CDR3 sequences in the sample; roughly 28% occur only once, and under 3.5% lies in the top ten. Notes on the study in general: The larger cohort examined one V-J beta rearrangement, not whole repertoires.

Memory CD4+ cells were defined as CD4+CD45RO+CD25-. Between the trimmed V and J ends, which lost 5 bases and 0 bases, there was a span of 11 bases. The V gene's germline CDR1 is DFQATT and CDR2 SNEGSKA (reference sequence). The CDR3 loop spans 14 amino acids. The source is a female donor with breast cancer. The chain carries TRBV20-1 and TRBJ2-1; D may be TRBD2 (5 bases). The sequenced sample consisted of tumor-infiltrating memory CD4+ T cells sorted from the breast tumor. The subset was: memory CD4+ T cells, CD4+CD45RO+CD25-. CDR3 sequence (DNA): TGCAGTGCTGTCGGGATTCGCTCCTACAATGAGCAGTTCTTC. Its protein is CSAVGIRSYNEQFF.